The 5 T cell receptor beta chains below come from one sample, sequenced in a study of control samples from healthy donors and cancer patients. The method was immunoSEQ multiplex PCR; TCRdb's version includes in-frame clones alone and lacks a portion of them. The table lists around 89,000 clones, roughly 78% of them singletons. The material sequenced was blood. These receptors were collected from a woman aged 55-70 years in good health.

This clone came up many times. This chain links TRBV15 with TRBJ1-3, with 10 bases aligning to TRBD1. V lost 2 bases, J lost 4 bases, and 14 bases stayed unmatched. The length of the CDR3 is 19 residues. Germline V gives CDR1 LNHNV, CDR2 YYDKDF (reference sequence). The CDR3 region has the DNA TGTGCCACCAGCAGAACAACGCCGAGGACAGGGGGATTGGGAAACACCATATATTTT. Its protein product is CATSRTTPRTGGLGNTIYF.

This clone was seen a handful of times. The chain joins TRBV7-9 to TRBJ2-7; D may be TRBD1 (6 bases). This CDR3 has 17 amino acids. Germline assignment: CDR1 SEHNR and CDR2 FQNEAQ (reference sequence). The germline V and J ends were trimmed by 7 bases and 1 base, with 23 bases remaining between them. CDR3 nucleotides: TGTGCCAGCACCACCCCCTTACAGGGTAGGGGTTCCTACGAGCAGTACTTC. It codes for CASTTPLQGRGSYEQYF.

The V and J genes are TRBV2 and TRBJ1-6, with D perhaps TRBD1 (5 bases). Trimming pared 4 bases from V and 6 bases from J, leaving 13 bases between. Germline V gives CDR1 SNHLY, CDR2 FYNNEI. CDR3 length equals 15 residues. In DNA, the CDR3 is TGTGCCAGCAGTGGGGACTCTATCACTAATTCACCCCTCCACTTT. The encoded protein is CASSGDSITNSPLHF. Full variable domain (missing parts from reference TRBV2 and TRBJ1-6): EPEVTQTPSHQVTQMGQEVILRCVPISNHLYFYWYRQILGQKVEFLVSFYNNEISEKSEIFDDQFSVERPDGSNFTLKIRSTKLEDSAMYFCASSGDSITNSPLHFGNGTRLTVT.

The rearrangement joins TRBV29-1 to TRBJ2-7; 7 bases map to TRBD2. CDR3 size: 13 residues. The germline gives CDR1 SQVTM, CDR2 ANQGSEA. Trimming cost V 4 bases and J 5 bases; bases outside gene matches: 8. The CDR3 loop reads CSVGGGLSNEQYF. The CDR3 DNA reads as TGCAGCGTTGGGGGGGGACTGAGCAACGAGCAGTACTTC.

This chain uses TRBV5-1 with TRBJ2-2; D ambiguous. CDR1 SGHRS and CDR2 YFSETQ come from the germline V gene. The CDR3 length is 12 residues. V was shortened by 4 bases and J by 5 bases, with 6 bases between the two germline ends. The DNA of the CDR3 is TGCGCCAGCAGCGGGCGGACCGGGGAGCTGTTTTTT. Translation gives CASSGRTGELFF. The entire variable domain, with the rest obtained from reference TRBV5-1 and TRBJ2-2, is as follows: KAGVTQTPRYLIKTRGQQVTLSCSPISGHRSVSWYQQTPGQGLQFLFEYFSETQRNKGNFPGRFSGRQFSNSRSEMNVSTLELGDSALYLCASSGRTGELFFGEGSRLTVL.